This T cell receptor (beta chain) was documented in a study of blood T cell repertoires in COVID-19. This table comes from immunoSEQ multiplex PCR, and its TCRdb copy is limited to in-frame clones, with some not included. This table holds some 250,000 clones, roughly 85% found once. Concerning this clone itself: At one end the junction does not follow the germline gene, possibly because of a read error.

CDR3 size: 15 residues. Germline V lookup: CDR1 SSHAT, CDR2 FNYEAQ (reference sequence). The sequence came from a woman aged 50 to 65 who had recovered from COVID-19. Sequences were obtained from PBMCs or T cells enriched from blood (not recorded which). The rearrangement uses TRBV7-7 and TRBJ2-5, with D maybe TRBD1 (5 bases). In DNA, the CDR3 is TGTGCTAGCAGCTTAGGTCTAGGGGTTCAGGAGACCCAGTACTTC. Residues: CASSLGLGVQETQYF.